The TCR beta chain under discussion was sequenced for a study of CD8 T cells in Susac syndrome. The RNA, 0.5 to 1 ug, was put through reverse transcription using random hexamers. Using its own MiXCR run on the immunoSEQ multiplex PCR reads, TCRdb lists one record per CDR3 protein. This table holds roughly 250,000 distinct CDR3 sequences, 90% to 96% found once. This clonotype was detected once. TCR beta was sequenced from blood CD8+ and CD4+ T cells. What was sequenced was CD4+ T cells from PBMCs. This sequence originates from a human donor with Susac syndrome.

CDR3 nucleotides: TGTGCCAGCAGCTCCGGTAGCGGGAGCCAGTTCTTC. Translated, it gives CASSSGSGSQFF. This chain links TRBV11-3 with TRBJ2-1, with 9 nucleotides matching TRBD2. Trimming removed 4 bases from V and 13 bases from J; junction bases left unmatched: 5. Germline V lookup: CDR1 SGHNT, CDR2 YENEEA. The CDR3 has 12 residues.